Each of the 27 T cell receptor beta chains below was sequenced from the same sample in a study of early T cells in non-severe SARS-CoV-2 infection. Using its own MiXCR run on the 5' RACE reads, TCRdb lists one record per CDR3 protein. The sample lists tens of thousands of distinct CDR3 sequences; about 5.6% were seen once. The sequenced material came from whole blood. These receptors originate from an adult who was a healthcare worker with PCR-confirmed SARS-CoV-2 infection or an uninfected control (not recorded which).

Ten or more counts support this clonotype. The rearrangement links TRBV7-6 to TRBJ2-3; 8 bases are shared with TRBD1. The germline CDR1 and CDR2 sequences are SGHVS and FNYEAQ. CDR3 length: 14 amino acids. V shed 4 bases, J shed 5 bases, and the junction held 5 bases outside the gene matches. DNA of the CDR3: TGTGCCAGCAGCTCGGAACAGGGGGAAGATACGCAGTATTTT. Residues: CASSSEQGEDTQYF. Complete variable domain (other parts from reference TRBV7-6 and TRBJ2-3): GAGVSQSPRYKVTKRGQDVALRCDPISGHVSLYWYRQALGQGPEFLTYFNYEAQQDKSGLPNDRFSAERPEGSISTLTIQRTEQRDSAMYRCASSSEQGEDTQYFGPGTRLTVL.

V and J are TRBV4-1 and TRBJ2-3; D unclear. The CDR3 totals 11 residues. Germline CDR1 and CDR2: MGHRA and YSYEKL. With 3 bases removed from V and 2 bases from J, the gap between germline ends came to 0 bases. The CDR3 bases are TGCGCCAGCAGCCACACAGATACGCAGTATTTT. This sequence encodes CASSHTDTQYF.

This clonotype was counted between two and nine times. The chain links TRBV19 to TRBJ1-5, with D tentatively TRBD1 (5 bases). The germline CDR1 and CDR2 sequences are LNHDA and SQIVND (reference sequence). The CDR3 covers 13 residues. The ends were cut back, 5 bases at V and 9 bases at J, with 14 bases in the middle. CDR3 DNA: TGTGCCAGTAGTGCGGGGCGGCAGGGGCCCCAGCATTTT. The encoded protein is CASSAGRQGPQHF.

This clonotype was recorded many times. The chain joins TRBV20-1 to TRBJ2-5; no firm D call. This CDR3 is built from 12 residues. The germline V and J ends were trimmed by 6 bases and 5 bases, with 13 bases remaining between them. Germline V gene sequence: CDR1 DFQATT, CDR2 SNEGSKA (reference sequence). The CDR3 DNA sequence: TGCAGTGCAAGGTCGGGTTGGGAGACCCAGTACTTC. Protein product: CSARSGWETQYF.

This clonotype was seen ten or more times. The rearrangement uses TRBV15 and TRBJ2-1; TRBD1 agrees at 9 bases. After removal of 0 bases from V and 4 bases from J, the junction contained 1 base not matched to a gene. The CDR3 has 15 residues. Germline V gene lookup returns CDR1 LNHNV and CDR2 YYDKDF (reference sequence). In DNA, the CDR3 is TGTGCCACCAGCAGAGATGGGACAGGGTACAATGAGCAGTTCTTC. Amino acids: CATSRDGTGYNEQFF.

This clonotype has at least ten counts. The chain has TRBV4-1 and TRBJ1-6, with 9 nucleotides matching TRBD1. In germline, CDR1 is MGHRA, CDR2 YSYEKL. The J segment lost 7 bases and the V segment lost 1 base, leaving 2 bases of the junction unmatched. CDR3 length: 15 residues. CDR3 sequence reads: CASSQVGTGNSPLHF. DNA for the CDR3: TGCGCCAGCAGCCAAGTCGGGACAGGGAATTCACCCCTCCACTTT.

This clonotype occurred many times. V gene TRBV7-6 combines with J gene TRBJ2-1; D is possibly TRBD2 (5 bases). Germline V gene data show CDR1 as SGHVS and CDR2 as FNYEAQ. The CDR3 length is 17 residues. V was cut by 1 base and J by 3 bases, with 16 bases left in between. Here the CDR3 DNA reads TGTGCCAGCAGCTTAGGGAGCGTGGTACGGGGCTACAATGAGCAGTTCTTC. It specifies CASSLGSVVRGYNEQFF.

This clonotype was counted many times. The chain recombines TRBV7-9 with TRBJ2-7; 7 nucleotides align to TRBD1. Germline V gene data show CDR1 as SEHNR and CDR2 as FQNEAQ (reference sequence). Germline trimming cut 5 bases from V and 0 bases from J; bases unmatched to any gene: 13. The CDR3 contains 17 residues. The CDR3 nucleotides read TGTGCCAGCAGCCCTCCGACAGGGCACCCTAGCTCCTACGAGCAGTACTTC. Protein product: CASSPPTGHPSSYEQYF. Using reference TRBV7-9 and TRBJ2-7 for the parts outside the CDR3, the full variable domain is DTGVSQNPRHKITKRGQNVTFRCDPISEHNRLYWYRQTLGQGPEFLTYFQNEAQLEKSRLLSDRFSAERPKGSFSTLEIQRTEQGDSAMYLCASSPPTGHPSSYEQYFGPGTRLTVT.

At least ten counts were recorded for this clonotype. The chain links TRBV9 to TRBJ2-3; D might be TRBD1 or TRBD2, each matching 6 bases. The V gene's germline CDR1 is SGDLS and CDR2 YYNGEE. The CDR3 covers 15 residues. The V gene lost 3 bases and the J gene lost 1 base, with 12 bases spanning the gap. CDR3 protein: CASSERGTGTDTQYF. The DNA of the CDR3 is TGTGCCAGCAGCGAAAGGGGGACTGGCACAGATACGCAGTATTTT.

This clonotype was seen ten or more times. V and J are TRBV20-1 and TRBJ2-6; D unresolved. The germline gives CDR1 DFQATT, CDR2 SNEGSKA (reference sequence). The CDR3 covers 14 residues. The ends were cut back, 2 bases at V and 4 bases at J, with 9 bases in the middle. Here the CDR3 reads CSARPGSGANVLTF. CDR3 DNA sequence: TGCAGTGCTAGACCAGGTTCAGGGGCCAACGTCCTGACTTTC.

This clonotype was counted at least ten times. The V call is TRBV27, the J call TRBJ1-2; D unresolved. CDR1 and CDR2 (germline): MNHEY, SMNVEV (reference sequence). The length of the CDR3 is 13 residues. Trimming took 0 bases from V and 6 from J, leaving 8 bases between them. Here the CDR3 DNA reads TGTGCCAGCAGTTTATCCACAGAAAATGGCTACACCTTC. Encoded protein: CASSLSTENGYTF.

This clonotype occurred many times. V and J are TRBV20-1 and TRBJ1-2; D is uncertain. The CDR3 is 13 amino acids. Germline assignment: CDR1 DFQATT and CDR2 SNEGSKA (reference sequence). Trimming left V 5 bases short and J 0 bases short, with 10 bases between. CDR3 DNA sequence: TGCAGTGCTCTGGCGGTAGCTAACTATGGCTACACCTTC. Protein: CSALAVANYGYTF.

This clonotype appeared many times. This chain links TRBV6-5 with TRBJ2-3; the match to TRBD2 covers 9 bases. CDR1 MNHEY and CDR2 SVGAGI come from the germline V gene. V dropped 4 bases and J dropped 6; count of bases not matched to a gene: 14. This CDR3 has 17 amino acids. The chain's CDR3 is CASSLPPSSGRWDTQYF. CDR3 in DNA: TGTGCCAGCAGTTTACCCCCATCCAGCGGGAGGTGGGATACGCAGTATTTT.

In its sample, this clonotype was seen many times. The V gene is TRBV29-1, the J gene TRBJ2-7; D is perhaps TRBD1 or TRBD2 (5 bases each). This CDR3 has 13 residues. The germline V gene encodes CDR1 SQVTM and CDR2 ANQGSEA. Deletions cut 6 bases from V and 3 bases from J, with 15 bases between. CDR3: CSVGDSPDYEQYF. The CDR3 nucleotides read TGCAGCGTGGGAGACAGCCCAGACTACGAGCAGTACTTC.

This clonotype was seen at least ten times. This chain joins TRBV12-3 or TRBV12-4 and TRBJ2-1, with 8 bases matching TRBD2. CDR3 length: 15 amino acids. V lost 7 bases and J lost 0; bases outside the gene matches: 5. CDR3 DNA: TGTGCCAGCACCCGAAGCGGGAGCTCCTACAATGAGCAGTTCTTC. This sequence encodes CASTRSGSSYNEQFF.

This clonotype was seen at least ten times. The CDR3 nucleotides are TGTGCCAGCAGCTCTCTCGTGAGGGTCGAGCAGTACTTC. It translates to CASSSLVRVEQYF. This chain links TRBV7-2 with TRBJ2-7, with D tentatively TRBD2 (5 bases). V gave up 4 bases and J gave up 6 bases, with 13 bases separating them. CDR3 length equals 13 residues. Germline V lookup: CDR1 SGHTA, CDR2 FQGNSA.

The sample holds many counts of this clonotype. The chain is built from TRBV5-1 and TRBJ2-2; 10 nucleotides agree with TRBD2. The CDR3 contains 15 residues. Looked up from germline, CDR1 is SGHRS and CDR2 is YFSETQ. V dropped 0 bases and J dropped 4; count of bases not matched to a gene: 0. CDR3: CASSLGLAGTGELFF. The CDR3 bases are TGCGCCAGCAGCTTGGGACTAGCGGGCACCGGGGAGCTGTTTTTT.

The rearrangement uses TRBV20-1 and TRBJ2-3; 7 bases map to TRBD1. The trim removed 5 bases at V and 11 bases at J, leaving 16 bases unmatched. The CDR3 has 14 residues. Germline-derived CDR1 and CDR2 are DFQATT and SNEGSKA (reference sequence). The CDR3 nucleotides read TGCAGTGCTGAGGGGGCCCCCCCGGACGCTGGGCAGTATTTT. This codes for CSAEGAPPDAGQYF.

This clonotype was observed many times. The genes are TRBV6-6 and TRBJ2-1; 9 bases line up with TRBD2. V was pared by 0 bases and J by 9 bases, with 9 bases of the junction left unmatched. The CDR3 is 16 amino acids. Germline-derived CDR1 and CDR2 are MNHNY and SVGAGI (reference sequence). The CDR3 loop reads CASSYSKGLAGPEQFF. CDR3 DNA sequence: TGTGCCAGCAGTTACTCGAAGGGGCTAGCGGGGCCTGAGCAGTTCTTC.

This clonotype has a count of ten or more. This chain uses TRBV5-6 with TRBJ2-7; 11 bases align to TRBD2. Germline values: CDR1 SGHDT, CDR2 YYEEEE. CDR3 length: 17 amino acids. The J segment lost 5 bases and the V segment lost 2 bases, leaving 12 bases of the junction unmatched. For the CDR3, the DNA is TGTGCCAGCAGCTTAGTAACTAGCGGGAGTGGTGTCCACGAGCAGTACTTC. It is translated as CASSLVTSGSGVHEQYF.

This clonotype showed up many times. CDR3 nucleotide sequence: TGTGCCAGCGCAGGGGTGAGGGGCCTAAACAATGAGCAGTTCTTC. Translated: CASAGVRGLNNEQFF. The chain uses TRBV10-3 and TRBJ2-1; the D gene is possibly TRBD1 (6 bases). V lost 10 bases and J lost 5, with 21 bases in between. This CDR3 has 15 residues. Germline CDR1 reads ENHRY; CDR2 reads SYGVKD.

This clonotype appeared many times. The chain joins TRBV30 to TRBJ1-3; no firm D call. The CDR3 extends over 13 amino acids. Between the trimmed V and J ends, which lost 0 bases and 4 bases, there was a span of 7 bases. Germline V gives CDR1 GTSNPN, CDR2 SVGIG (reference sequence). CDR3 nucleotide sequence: TGTGCCTGGAGTGTACGAAGAGGAAACACCATATATTTT. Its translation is CAWSVRRGNTIYF.

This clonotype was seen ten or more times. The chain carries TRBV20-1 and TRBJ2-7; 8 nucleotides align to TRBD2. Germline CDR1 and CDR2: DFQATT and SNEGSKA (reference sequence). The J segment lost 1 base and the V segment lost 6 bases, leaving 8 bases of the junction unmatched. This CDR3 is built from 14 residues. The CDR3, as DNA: TGCAGTGCAGCGAGCGGGGGTTATTCCTACGAGCAGTACTTC. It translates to CSAASGGYSYEQYF.

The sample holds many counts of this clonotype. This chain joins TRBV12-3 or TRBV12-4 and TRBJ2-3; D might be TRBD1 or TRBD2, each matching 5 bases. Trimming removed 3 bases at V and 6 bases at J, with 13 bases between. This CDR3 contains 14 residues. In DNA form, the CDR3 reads TGTGCCAGCAGTTTGAGGCAGGGAGAGGATACGCAGTATTTT. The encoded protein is CASSLRQGEDTQYF.

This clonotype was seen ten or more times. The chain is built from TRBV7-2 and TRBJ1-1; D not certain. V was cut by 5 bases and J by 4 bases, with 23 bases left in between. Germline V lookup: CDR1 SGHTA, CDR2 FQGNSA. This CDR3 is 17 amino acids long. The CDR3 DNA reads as TGTGCCAGCAGCCTACGAGTAGGGATAGTTTTGGGCACTGAAGCTTTCTTT. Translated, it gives CASSLRVGIVLGTEAFF.

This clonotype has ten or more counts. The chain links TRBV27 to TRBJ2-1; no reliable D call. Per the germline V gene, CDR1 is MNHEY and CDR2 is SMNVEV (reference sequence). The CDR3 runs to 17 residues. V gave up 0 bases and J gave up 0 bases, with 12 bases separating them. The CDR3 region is CASSLSGLLYSYNEQFF. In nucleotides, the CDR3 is TGTGCCAGCAGTTTATCGGGTCTGCTCTACTCCTACAATGAGCAGTTCTTC.

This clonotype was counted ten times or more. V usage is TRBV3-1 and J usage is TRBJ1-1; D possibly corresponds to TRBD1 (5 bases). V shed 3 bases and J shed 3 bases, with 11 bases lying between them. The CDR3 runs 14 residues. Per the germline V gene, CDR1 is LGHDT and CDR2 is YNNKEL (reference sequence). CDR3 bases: TGTGCCAGCAGCCAGGTCGGACAAGACACTGAAGCTTTCTTT. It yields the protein CASSQVGQDTEAFF.